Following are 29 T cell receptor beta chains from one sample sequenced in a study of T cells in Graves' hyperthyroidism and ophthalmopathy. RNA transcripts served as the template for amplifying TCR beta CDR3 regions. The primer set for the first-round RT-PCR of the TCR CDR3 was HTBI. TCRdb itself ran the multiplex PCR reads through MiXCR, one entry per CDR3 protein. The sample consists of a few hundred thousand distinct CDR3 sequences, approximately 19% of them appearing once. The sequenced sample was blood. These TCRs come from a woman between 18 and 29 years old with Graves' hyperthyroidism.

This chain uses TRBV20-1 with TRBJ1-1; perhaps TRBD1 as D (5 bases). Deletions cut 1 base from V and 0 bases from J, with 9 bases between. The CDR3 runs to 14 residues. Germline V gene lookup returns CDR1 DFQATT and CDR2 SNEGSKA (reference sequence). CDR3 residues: CSARGQLMNTEAFF. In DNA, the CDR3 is TGCAGTGCTAGAGGACAGCTTATGAACACTGAAGCTTTCTTT.

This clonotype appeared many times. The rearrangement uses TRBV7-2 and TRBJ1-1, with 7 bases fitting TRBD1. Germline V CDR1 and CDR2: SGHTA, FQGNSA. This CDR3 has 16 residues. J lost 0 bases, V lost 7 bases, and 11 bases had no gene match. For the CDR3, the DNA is TGTGCCAGCATTACCGGGACAGCGAGCATGAACACTGAAGCTTTCTTT. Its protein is CASITGTASMNTEAFF.

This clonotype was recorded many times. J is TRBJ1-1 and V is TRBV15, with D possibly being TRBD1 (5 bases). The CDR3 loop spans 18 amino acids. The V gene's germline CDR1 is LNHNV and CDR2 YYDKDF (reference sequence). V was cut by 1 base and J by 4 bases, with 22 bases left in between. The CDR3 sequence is CATSRGLYGHQAGTEAFF. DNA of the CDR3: TGTGCCACCAGCAGAGGCCTGTATGGACACCAGGCCGGCACTGAAGCTTTCTTT.

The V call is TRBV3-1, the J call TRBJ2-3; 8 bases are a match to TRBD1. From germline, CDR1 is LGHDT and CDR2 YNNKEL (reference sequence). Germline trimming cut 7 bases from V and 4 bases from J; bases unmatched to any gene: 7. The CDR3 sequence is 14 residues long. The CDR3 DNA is TGTGCCAGCACCACAGGGGGGAGATCAGATACGCAGTATTTT. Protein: CASTTGGRSDTQYF.

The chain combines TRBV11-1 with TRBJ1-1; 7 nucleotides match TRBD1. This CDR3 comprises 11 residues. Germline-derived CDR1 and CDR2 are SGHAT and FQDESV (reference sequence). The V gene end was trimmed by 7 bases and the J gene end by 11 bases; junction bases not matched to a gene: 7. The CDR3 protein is CASIRDSDAFF. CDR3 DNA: TGTGCCAGCATTCGGGACAGCGATGCTTTCTTT.

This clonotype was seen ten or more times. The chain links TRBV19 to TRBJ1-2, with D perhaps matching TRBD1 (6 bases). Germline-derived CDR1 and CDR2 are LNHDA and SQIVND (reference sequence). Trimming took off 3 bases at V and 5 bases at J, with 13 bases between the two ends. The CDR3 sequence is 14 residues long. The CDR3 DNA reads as TGTGCCAGTAGTATTTCGACAGGCGTGTATGGCTACACCTTC. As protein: CASSISTGVYGYTF.

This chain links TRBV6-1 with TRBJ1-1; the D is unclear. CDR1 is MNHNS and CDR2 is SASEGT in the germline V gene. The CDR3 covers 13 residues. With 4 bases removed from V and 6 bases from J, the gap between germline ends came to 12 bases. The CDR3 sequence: CASSAKGPSEAFF. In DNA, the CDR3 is TGTGCCAGCAGTGCCAAGGGCCCGTCTGAAGCTTTCTTT.

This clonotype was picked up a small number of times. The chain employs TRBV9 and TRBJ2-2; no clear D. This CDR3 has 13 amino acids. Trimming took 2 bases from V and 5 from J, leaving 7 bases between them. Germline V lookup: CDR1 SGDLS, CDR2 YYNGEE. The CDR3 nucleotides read TGTGCCAGCAGCGTCGTAGAAACCGGGGAGCTGTTTTTT. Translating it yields CASSVVETGELFF.

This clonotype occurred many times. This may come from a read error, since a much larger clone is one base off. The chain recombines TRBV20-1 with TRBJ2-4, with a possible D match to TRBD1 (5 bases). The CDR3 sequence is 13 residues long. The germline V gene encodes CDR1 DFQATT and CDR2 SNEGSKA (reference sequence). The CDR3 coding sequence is TGCAGTGCCCAAGGGGTCTCCACGAACATTAAGTACTTC. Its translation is CSAQGVSTNIKYF.

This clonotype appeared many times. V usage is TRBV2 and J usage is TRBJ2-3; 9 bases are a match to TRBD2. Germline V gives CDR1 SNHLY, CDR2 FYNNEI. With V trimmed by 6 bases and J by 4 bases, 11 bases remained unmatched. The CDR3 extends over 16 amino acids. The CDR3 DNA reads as TGTGCCAGCAGCGCTCTAGCGGGGATGGAGGCAGATACGCAGTATTTT. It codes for CASSALAGMEADTQYF.

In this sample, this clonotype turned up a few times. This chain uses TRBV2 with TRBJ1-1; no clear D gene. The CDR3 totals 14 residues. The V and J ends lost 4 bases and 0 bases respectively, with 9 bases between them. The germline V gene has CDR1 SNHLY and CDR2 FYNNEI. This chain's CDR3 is CASSVRFMNTEAFF. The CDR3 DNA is TGTGCCAGCAGTGTCAGATTTATGAACACTGAAGCTTTCTTT.

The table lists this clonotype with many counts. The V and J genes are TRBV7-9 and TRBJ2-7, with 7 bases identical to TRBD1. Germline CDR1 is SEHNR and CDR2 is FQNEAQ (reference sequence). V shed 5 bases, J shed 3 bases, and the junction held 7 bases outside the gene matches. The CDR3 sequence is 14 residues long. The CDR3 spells CASSRPGQFYEQYF. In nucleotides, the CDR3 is TGTGCCAGCAGCCGGCCGGGACAGTTCTACGAGCAGTACTTC.

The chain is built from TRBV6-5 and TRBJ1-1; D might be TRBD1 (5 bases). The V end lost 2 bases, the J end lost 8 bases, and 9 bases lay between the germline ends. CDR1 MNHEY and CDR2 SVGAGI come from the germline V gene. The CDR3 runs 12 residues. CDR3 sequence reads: CASSYRQGEAFF. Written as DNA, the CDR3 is TGTGCCAGCAGTTACAGGCAGGGAGAAGCTTTCTTT.

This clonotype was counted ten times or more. The CDR3 loop reads CSARDPAAGRGETQYF. DNA for the CDR3: TGCAGTGCTAGAGATCCGGCGGCGGGGCGAGGAGAGACCCAGTACTTC. The chain couples TRBV20-1 to TRBJ2-5; possible D gene TRBD2, 6 bases. CDR3 length equals 16 residues. Germline values: CDR1 DFQATT, CDR2 SNEGSKA (reference sequence). Trimming cost V 0 bases and J 4 bases, with 18 bases left between them.

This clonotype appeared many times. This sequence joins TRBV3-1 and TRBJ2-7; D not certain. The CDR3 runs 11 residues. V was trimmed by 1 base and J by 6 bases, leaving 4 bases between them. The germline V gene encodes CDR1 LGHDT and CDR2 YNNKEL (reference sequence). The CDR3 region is CASSQAGEQYF. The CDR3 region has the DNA TGTGCCAGCAGCCAAGCAGGCGAGCAGTACTTC.

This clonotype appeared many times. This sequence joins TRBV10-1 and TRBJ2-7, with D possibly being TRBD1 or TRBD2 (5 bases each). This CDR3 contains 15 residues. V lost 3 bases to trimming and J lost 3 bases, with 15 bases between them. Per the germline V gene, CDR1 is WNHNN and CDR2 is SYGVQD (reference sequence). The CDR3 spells CASSEYRDRRYEQYF. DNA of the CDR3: TGCGCCAGCAGTGAATACCGGGACCGACGCTACGAGCAGTACTTC.

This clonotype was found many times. The CDR3 nucleotides are TGCGCCAGCAGCTTGGGGACAGGGAATGTCTACGAGCAGTACTTC. It encodes CASSLGTGNVYEQYF. The gene calls are TRBV5-1 and TRBJ2-7; 8 nucleotides line up with TRBD1. In germline, CDR1 is SGHRS, CDR2 YFSETQ. With V trimmed by 0 bases and J by 3 bases, 5 bases remained unmatched. This CDR3 is built from 15 residues.

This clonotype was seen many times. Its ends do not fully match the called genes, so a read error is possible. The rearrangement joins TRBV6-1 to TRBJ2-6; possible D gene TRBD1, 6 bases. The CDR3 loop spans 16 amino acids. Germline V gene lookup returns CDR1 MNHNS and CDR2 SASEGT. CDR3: CAGSHEGGTGANVLTF. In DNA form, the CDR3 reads TGTGCCGGCAGCCATGAAGGGGGTACCGGGGCCAACGTCCTGACTTTC.

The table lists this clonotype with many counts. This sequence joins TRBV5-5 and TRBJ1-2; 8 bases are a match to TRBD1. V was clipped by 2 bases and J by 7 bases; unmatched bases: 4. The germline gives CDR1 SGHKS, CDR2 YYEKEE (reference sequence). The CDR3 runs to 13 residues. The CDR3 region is CASSFQGASGYTF. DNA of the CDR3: TGTGCCAGCAGCTTTCAGGGGGCGAGTGGCTACACCTTC.

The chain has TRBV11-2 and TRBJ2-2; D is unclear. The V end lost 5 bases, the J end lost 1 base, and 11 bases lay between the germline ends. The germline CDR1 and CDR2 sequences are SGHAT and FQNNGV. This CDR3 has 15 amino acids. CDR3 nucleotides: TGTGCCAGCAGCCCGTTTTGGGAGAACACCGGGGAGCTGTTTTTT. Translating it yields CASSPFWENTGELFF.

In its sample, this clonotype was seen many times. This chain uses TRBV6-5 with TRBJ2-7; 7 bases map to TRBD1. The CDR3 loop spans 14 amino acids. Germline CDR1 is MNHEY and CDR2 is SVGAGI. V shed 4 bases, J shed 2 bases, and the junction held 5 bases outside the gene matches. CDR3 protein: CASSSGDRAYEQYF. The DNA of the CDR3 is TGTGCCAGCAGTTCCGGGGACAGAGCCTACGAGCAGTACTTC.

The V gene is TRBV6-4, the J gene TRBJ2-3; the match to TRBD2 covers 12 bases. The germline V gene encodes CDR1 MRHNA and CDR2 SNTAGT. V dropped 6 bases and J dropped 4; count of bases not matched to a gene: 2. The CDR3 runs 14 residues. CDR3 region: CASSASGGADTQYF. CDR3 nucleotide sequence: TGTGCCAGCAGCGCTAGCGGGGGGGCAGATACGCAGTATTTT.

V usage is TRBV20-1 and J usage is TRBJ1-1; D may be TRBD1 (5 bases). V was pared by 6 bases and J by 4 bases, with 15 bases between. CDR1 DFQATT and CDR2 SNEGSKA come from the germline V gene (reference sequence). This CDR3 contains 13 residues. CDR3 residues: CSAGRGGVTEAFF. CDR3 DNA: TGCAGTGCGGGTAGGGGTGGAGTCACTGAAGCTTTCTTT.

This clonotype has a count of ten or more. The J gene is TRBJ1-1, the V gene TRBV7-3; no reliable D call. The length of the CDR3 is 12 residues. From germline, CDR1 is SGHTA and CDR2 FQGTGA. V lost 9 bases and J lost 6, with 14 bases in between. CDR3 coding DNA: TGTGCCAGTCCCATAAGGGCCGCTGAAGCTTTCTTT. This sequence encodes CASPIRAAEAFF.

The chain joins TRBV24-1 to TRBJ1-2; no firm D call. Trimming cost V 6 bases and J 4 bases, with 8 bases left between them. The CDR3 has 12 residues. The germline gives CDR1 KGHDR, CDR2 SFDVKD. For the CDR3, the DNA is TGTGCCACCAGTACAGCGACCTATGGCTACACCTTC. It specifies CATSTATYGYTF.

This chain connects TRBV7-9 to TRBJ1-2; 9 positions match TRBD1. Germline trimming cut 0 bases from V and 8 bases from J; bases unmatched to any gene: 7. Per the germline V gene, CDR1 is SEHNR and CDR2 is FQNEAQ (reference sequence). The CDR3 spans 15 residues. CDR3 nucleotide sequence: TGTGCCAGCAGCTTAGCCACCTACAGGGGGCTCGGCTACACCTTC. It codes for CASSLATYRGLGYTF.

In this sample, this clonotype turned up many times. CDR3 DNA sequence: TGTGCCAGCGGGAGGGCCGGCGAGACCCAGTACTTC. It translates to CASGRAGETQYF. This sequence joins TRBV12-3 or TRBV12-4 and TRBJ2-5; TRBD2 aligns across 7 bases. The J segment lost 5 bases and the V segment lost 8 bases, leaving 5 bases of the junction unmatched. CDR3 size: 12 residues.

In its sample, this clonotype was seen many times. Here the CDR3 reads CASKVGSSTDTQYF. The DNA for the CDR3 is TGTGCCAGTAAGGTAGGGTCGAGCACAGATACGCAGTATTTT. This chain uses TRBV19 with TRBJ2-3; D uncertain. Trimming left V 7 bases short and J 0 bases short, with 11 bases between. The CDR3 extends over 14 amino acids. Germline V CDR1 and CDR2: LNHDA, SQIVND (reference sequence). Combining the CDR3 with reference TRBV19 and TRBJ2-3 gives the whole variable domain DGGITQSPKYLFRKEGQNVTLSCEQNLNHDAMYWYRQDPGQGLRLIYYSQIVNDFQKGDIAEGYSVSREKKESFPLTVTSAQKNPTAFYLCASKVGSSTDTQYFGPGTRLTVL.

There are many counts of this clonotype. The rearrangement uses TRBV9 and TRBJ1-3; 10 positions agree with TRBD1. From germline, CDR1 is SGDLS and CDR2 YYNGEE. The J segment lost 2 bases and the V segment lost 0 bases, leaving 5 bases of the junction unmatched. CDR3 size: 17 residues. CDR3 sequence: CASSVEGGTGAGNTIYF. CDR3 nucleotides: TGTGCCAGCAGCGTAGAGGGAGGGACAGGGGCTGGAAACACCATATATTTT.